The TCR beta chain under discussion was sequenced for a study of blood T cells in healthy people across ages. Points from the study as a whole: Age showed a roughly linear inverse relationship with TCR beta diversity per million T cells. Samples with more naive T cells showed higher observed beta diversity. Because sorting was not performed, PBMCs prevented conclusive naive versus antigen-experienced comparison.

A second roughly 6 to 11 cycle PCR used barcoded and J-beta primers. TCRdb passed the 5' RACE reads through MiXCR, listing each CDR3 protein once. The profile shows hundreds of thousands of distinct CDR3 sequences, over 20% of them singletons. Concerning this clonotype: Its target is unknown.

Germline CDR1 is SQVTM and CDR2 is ANQGSEA. V shed 2 bases and J shed 0 bases, with 10 bases lying between them. CDR3 size: 14 residues. Approximately 9.1 milliliters was the volume of peripheral blood drawn from each donor. The TCR originated in a man aged 70 or older in good health. Sequencing was carried out using blood. This rearrangement joins TRBV29-1 to TRBJ1-1; D is undetermined. CDR3 DNA sequence: TGCAGCGTTGAACCTCTGGGGATGAACACTGAAGCTTTCTTT. It specifies CSVEPLGMNTEAFF.